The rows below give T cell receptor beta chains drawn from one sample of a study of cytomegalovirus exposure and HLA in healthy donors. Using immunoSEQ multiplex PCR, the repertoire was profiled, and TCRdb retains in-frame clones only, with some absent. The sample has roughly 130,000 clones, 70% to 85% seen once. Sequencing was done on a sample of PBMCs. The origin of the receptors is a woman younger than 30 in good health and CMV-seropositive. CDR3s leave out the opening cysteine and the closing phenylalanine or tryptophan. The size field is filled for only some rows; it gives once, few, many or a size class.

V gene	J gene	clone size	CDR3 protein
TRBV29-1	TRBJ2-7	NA	SVGSSGGGYEQY
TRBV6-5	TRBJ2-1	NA	ASSVTISNEQF
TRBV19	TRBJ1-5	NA	ATEGVRAYSNQPQH
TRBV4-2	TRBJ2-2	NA	ASSPTLERGNTGELF
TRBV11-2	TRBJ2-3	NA	ASSQDQTGAQY
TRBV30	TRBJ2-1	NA	AWSVHLASYNEQF
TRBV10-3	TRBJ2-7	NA	AISEMGPSYEQY
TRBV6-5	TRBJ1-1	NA	ASSPTGGTEAF
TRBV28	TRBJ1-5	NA	ASSQVTGGPH
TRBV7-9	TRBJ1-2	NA	SSSRELLNYGYT
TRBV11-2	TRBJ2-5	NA	ASSLERSETQY
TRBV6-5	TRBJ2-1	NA	ASSYTSGTYNEQF
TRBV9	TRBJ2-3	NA	ASSRRTSGGLSTDTQY
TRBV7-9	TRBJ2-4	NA	ASSGSGVGRSENIQY
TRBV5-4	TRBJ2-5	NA	ASSLVAGGGETQY
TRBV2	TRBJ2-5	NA	ASSGQAQTLQETQY
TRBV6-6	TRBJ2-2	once	ASSGLITGELF
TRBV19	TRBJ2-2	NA	AGSMAPGGLSGELF
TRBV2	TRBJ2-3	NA	ATREYNTQY
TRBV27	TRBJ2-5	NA	ASSPSSGGLETQY
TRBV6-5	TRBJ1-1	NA	ASSWDRGGTEAF
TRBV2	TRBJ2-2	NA	ASSVSPGGSGELF
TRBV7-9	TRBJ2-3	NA	ASSLLNTDTQY
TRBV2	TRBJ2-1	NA	ASSRYAGVNEQF
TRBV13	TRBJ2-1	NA	ASSPVAGSSYNEQF
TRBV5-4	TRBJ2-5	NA	ASSLVVRGFTQETQY
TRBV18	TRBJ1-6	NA	ASSLLTGGSSNSPLH